This TCR beta chain was identified in a study of CD8 T cells in Susac syndrome. Random-hexamer reverse transcription was applied to about 0.45 to 1 ug RNA. TCRdb passed the immunoSEQ multiplex PCR reads through MiXCR, listing each CDR3 protein once. The sample shows 110,000 or so distinct CDR3 sequences, around 92% of them seen only once. This TCR derives from a human donor with multiple sclerosis. The sample taken for sequencing was CD4+ T cells from PBMCs.

CDR3 nucleotides: TGCGCCAGCAGACGCCTCCCAGGTAGCAATCAGCCCCAGCATTTT. It specifies CASRRLPGSNQPQHF. The chain links TRBV4-1 to TRBJ1-5; unclear D gene. The ends were cut back, 6 bases at V and 0 bases at J, with 12 bases in the middle. CDR3 length: 15 residues. Germline V lookup: CDR1 MGHRA, CDR2 YSYEKL.